The count of the clone carrying this T cell receptor (beta chain) is one. The primer mix had 60 Vbeta and 13 Jbeta primers. TCRdb keeps only in-frame clones here, not all; method: immunoSEQ multiplex PCR. The sample includes hundreds of thousands of clones, about 90% of them seen just once. This sample was included in a study of cytomegalovirus exposure and HLA in healthy donors. The CDR3 spans 14 residues. The germline CDR1 and CDR2 sequences are SQVTM and ANQGSEA. Trimming removed 6 bases from V and 8 bases from J; junction bases left unmatched: 6. The sequencing sample was made of PBMCs. This receptor was identified in a woman aged 18 to 35 in good health and CMV-seronegative. V gene TRBV29-1 combines with J gene TRBJ2-3; 15 nucleotides line up with TRBD2. CDR3 coding DNA: TGCAGCGTGTCCGGACTAGCGGGGGGGGCTACGCAGTATTTT. Amino acid sequence: CSVSGLAGGATQYF.